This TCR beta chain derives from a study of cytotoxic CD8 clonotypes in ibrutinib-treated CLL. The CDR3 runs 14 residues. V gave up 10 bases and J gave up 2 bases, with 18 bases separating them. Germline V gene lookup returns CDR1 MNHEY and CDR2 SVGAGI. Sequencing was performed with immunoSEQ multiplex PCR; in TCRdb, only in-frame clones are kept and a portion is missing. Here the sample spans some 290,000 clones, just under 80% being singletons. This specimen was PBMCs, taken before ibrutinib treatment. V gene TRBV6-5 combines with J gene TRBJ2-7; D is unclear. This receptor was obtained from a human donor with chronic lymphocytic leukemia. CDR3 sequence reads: CATIGPQKPYEQYF. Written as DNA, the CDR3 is TGTGCCACCATTGGCCCCCAAAAACCCTACGAGCAGTACTTC.